This T cell receptor beta chain was sequenced for a study of T cell responses to AZD1222 COVID-19 vaccine. With regard to this clone: Its antigen is unidentified.

Study-level points and caveats: There were vaccine-associated CD4 TCRs across spike, dominant at 160-218 and 743-854.

TCRdb's table, derived via immunoSEQ multiplex PCR, lists solely in-frame clones and lacks some. The table includes over 95,000 clones, roughly 91% detected once. Trimming left V 6 bases short and J 4 bases short, with 5 bases between. This CDR3 contains 11 residues. The germline gives CDR1 KGHSH, CDR2 LQKENI. This chain joins TRBV18 and TRBJ2-3; D remains unclear. This TCR derives from an adult in good health. This material consisted of peripheral blood, taken on day 0 of AZD1222 vaccination. DNA for the CDR3: TGTGCCAGCTCTGGAGCAGATACGCAGTATTTT. Translating it yields CASSGADTQYF.